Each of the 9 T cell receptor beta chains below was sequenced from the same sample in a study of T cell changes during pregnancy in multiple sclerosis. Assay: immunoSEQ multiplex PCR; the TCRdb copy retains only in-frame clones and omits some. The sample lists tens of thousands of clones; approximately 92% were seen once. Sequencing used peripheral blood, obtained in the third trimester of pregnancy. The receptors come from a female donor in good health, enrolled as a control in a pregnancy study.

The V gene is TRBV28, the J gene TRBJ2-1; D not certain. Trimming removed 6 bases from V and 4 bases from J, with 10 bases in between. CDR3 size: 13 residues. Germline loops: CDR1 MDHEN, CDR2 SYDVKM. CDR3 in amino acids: CASRESLYNEQFF. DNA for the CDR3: TGTGCCAGCAGAGAGAGCTTATACAATGAGCAGTTCTTC.

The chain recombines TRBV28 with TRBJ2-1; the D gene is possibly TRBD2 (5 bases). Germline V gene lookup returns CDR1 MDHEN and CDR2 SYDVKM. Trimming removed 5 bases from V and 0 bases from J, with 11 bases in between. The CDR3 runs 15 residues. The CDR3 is CASSPEGGSYNEQFF. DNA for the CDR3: TGTGCCAGCAGTCCAGAAGGAGGCTCCTACAATGAGCAGTTCTTC.

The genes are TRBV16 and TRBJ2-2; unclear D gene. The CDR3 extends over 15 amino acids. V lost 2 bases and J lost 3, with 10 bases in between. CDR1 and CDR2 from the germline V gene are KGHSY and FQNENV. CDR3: CASSQQSDYTGELFF. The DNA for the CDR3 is TGTGCCAGCAGCCAACAAAGCGACTACACCGGGGAGCTGTTTTTT.

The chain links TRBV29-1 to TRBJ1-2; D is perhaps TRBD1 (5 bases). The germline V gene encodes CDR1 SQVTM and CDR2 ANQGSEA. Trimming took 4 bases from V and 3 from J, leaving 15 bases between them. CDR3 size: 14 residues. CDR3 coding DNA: TGCAGCGTTGGGCGGCGGAGGGACGACTATGGCTACACCTTC. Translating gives CSVGRRRDDYGYTF.

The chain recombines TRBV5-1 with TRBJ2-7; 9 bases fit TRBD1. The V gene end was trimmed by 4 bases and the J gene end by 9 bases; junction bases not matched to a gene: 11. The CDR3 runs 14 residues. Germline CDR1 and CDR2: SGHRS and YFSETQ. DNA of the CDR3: TGCGCCAGCAGCGTCGGGACAGGGTCAGCCGGGCAGTACTTC. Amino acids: CASSVGTGSAGQYF.

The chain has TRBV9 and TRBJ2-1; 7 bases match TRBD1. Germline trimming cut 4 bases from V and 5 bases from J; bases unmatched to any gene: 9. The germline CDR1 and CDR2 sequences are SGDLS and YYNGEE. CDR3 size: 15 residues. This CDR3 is CASSKTTGYNNEQFF. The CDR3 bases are TGTGCCAGCAGCAAGACGACAGGGTATAACAATGAGCAGTTCTTC.

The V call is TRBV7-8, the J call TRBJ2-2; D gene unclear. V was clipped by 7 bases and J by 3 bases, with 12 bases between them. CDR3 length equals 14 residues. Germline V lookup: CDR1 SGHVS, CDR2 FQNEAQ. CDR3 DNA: TGTGCCAGCATTCAGGTCCCCGACACCGGGGAGCTGTTTTTT. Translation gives CASIQVPDTGELFF.

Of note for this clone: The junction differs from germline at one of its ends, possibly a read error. CDR3 in amino acids: CASSSGTSGDTQYF. In DNA form, the CDR3 reads TGTGCTAGCAGCTCAGGGACTAGCGGGGATACGCAGTATTTT. This chain links TRBV7-7 with TRBJ2-3; 12 nucleotides match TRBD2. Germline CDR1 reads SSHAT; CDR2 reads FNYEAQ (reference sequence). This CDR3 comprises 14 residues.

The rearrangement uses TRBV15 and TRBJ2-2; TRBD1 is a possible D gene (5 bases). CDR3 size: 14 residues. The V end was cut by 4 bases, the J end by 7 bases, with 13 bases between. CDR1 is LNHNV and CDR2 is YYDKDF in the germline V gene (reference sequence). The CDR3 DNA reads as TGTGCCACCAGCATTCCAGGGTCGGGCGGGGAGCTGTTTTTT. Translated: CATSIPGSGGELFF.